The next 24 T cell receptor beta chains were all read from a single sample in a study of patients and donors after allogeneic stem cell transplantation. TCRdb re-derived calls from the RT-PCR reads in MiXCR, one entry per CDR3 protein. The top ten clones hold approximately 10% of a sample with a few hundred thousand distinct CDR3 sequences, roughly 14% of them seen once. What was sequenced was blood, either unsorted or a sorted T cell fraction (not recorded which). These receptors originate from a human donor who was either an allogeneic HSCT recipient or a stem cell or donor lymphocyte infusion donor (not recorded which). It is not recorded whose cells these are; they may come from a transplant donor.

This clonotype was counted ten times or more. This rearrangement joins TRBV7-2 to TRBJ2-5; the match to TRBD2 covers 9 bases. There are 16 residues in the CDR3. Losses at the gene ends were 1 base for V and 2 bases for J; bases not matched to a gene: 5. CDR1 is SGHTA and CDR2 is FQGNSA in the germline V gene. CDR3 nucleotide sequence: TGTGCCAGCAGCTTAGGGGCGGGGGGGTCTCAAGAGACCCAGTACTTC. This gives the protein CASSLGAGGSQETQYF.

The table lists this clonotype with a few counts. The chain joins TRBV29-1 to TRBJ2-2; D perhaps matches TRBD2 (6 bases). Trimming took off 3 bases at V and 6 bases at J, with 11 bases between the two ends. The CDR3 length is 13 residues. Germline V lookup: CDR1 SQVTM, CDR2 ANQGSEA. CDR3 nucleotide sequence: TGCAGCGTTGACTCCCCGGGGGCCGGGGAGCTGTTTTTT. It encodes CSVDSPGAGELFF.

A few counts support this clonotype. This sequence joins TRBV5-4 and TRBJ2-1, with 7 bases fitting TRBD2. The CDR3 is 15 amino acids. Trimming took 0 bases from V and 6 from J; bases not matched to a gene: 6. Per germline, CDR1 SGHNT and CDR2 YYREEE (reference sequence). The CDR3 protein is CASSLAGRLSNEQFF. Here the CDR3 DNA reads TGTGCCAGCAGCTTGGCCGGGAGGCTCAGCAATGAGCAGTTCTTC. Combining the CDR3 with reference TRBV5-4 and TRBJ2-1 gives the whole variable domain ETGVTQSPTHLIKTRGQQVTLRCSSQSGHNTVSWYQQALGQGPQFIFQYYREEENGRGNFPPRFSGLQFPNYSSELNVNALELDDSALYLCASSLAGRLSNEQFFGPGTRLTVL.

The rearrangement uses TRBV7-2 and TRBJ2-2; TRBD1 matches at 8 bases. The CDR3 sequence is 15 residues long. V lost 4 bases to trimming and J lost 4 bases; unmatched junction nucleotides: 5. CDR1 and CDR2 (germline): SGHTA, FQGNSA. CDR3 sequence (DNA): TGTGCCAGCAGCTCCTGGACAGGGCCCACCGGGGAGCTGTTTTTT. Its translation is CASSSWTGPTGELFF.

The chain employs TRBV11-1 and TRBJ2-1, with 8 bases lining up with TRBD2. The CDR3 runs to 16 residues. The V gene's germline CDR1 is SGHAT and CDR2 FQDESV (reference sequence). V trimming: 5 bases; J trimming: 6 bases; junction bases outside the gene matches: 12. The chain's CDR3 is CASSRGGLGKGNEQFF. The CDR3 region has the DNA TGTGCCAGCAGCCGGGGGGGTCTGGGGAAGGGCAATGAGCAGTTCTTC.

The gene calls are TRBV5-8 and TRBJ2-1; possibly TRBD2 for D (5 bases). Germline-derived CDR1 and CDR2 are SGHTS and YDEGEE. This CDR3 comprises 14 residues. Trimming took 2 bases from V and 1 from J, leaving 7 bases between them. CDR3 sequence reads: CASSFGESYNEQFF. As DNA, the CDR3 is TGTGCCAGCAGCTTTGGGGAGTCCTACAATGAGCAGTTCTTC.

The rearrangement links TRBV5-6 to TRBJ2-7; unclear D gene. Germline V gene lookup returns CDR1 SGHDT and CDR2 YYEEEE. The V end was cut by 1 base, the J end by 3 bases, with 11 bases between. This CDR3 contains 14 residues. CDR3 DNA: TGTGCCAGCAGCTTGACATCGCTAGTCTACGAGCAGTACTTC. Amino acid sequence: CASSLTSLVYEQYF.

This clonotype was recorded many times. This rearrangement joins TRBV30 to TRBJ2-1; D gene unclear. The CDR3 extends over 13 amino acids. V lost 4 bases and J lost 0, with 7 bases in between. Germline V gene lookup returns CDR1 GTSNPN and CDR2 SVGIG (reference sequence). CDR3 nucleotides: TGTGCCTGGACGGTGAGCTCCTACAATGAGCAGTTCTTC. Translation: CAWTVSSYNEQFF.

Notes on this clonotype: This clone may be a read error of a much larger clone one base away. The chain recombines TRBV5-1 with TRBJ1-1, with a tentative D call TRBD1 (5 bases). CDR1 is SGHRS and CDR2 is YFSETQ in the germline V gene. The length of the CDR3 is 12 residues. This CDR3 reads CASSLEGTEACF. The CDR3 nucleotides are TGCGCCAGCAGCTTGGAGGGGACTGAAGCTTGCTTT.

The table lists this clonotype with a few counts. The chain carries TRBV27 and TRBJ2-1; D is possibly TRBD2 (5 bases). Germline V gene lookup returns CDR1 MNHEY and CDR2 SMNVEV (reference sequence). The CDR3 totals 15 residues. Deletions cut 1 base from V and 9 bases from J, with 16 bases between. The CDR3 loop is CASSLWEKGLGEQFF. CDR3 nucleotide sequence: TGTGCCAGCAGTTTATGGGAGAAAGGTTTGGGTGAGCAGTTCTTC.

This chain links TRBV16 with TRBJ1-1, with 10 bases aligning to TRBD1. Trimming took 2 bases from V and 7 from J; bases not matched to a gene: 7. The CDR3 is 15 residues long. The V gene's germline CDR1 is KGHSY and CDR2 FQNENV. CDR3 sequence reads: CASSQGDRGRNEAFF. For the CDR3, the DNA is TGTGCCAGCAGCCAAGGGGACAGGGGACGAAATGAAGCTTTCTTT.

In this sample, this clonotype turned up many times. CDR3 loop: CASSKTWVIYNEQFF. The CDR3 DNA reads as TGTGCCAGCAGTAAAACTTGGGTAATATACAATGAGCAGTTCTTC. The V call is TRBV11-2, the J call TRBJ2-1; no firm D call. Germline V gene lookup returns CDR1 SGHAT and CDR2 FQNNGV. This CDR3 has 15 amino acids. V dropped 6 bases and J dropped 4 bases, with 16 bases sitting between them.

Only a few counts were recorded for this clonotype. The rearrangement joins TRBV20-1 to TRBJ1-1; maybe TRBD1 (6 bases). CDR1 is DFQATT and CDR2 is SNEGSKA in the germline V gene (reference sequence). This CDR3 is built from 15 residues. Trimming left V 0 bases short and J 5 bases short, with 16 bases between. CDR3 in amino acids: CSARDRRGRKTEAFF. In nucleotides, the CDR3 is TGCAGTGCTAGAGATAGGCGGGGGCGCAAGACTGAAGCTTTCTTT.

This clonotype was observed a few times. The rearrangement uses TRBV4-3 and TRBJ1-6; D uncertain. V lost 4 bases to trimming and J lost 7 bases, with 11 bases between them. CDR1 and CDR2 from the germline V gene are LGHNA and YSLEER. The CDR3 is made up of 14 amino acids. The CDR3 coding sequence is TGCGCCAGCAGCCCTAGGATCAGAAATTCACCCCTCCACTTT. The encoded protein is CASSPRIRNSPLHF.

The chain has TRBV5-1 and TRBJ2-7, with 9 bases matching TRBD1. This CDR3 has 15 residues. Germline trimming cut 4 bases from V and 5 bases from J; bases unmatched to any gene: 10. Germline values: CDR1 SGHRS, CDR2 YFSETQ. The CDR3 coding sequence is TGCGCCAGCAGCCCCTCCGGGACAGGGTACCACGAGCAGTACTTC. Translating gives CASSPSGTGYHEQYF. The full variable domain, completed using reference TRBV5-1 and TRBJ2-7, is KAGVTQTPRYLIKTRGQQVTLSCSPISGHRSVSWYQQTPGQGLQFLFEYFSETQRNKGNFPGRFSGRQFSNSRSEMNVSTLELGDSALYLCASSPSGTGYHEQYFGPGTRLTVT.

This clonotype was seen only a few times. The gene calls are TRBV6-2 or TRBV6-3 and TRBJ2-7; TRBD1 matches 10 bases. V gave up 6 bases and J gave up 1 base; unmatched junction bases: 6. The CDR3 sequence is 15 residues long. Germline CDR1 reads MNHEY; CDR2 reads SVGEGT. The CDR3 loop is CASRKPGQGSYEQYF. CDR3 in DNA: TGTGCCAGCAGAAAACCGGGACAGGGGTCCTACGAGCAGTACTTC.

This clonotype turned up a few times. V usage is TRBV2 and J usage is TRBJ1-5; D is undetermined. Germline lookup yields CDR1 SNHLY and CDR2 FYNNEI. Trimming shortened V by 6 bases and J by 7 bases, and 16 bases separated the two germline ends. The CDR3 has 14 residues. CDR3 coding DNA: TGTGCCAGCAGCCCTAATGGGGTGCGGCAGCCCCAGCATTTT. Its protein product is CASSPNGVRQPQHF. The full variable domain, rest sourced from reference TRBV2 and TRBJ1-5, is EPEVTQTPSHQVTQMGQEVILRCVPISNHLYFYWYRQILGQKVEFLVSFYNNEISEKSEIFDDQFSVERPDGSNFTLKIRSTKLEDSAMYFCASSPNGVRQPQHFGDGTRLSIL.

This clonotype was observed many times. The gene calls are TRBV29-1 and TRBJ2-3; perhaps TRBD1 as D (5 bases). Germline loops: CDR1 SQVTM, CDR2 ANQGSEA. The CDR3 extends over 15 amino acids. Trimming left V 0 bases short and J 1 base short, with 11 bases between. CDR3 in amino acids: CSVEEVPGRTDTQYF. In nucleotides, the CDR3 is TGCAGCGTTGAAGAGGTCCCAGGGCGCACAGATACGCAGTATTTT.

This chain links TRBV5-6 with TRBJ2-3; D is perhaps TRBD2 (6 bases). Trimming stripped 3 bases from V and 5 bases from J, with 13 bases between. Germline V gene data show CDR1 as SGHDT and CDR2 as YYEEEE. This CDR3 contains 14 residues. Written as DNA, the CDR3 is TGTGCCAGCAGCTCAAGACTAGAAGGAGATACGCAGTATTTT. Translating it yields CASSSRLEGDTQYF.

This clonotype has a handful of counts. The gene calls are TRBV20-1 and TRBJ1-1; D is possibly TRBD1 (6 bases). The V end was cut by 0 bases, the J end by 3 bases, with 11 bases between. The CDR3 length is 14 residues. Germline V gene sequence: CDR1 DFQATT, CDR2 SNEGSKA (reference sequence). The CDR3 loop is CSARDPDRHTEAFF. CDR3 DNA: TGCAGTGCTAGAGATCCTGACAGGCACACTGAAGCTTTCTTT.

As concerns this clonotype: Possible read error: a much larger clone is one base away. CDR3 amino acids: CAISERAGAYNAQFF. CDR3 in DNA: TGTGCCATCAGTGAAAGGGCAGGAGCCTACAATGCGCAGTTCTTC. The gene calls are TRBV10-3 and TRBJ2-1; D gene uncertain. From germline, CDR1 is ENHRY and CDR2 SYGVKD. This CDR3 has 15 amino acids.

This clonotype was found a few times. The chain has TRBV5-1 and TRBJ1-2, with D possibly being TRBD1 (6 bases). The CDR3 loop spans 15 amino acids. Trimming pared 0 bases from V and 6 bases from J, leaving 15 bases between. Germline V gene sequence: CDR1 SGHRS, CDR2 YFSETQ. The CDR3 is CASSLGSQGGHGYTF. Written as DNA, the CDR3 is TGCGCCAGCAGCTTGGGTAGCCAAGGGGGGCATGGCTACACCTTC.

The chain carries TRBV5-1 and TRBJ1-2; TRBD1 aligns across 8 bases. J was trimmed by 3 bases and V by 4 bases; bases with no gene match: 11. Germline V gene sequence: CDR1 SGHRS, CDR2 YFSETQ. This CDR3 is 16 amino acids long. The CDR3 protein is CASSLISNRGYYGYTF. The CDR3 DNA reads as TGCGCCAGCAGCCTTATATCTAACAGGGGGTACTATGGCTACACCTTC.

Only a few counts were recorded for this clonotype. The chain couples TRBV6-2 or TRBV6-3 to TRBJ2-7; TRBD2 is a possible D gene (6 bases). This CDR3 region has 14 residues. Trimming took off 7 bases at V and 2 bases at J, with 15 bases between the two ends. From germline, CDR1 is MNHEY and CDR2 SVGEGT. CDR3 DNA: TGTGCCAGCACCAGAGCGGGTACTACCTACGAGCAGTACTTC. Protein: CASTRAGTTYEQYF.